Listed here are 7 T cell receptor beta chains from one sample, sequenced in a study of PD-L1 blockade in urothelial cancer. Assay: immunoSEQ multiplex PCR; the TCRdb copy retains only in-frame clones and omits some. The sample yields some 110,000 clones, around 89% seen once. Time point here: peripheral blood 6 weeks after treatment start. This specimen consisted of PBMCs, obtained around atezolizumab (anti-PD-L1) treatment. The origin of the receptors is a man in his sixties with urothelial cancer.

The rearrangement links TRBV5-5 to TRBJ2-3; D may be TRBD2 (6 bases). Germline CDR1 reads SGHKS; CDR2 reads YYEKEE (reference sequence). CDR3 length: 15 residues. The V gene lost 0 bases and the J gene lost 4 bases, with 12 bases spanning the gap. The CDR3 here is CASSLGREWADTQYF. CDR3 nucleotides: TGTGCCAGCAGCTTGGGACGGGAGTGGGCAGATACGCAGTATTTT. The variable domain in full, with the rest retrieved from reference TRBV5-5 and TRBJ2-3, is DAGVTQSPTHLIKTRGQQVTLRCSPISGHKSVSWYQQVLGQGPQFIFQYYEKEERGRGNFPDRFSARQFPNYSSELNVNALLLGDSALYLCASSLGREWADTQYFGPGTRLTVL.

V and J are TRBV9 and TRBJ2-7, with 7 nucleotides matching TRBD1. Germline-derived CDR1 and CDR2 are SGDLS and YYNGEE. V shed 3 bases, J shed 0 bases, and the junction held 3 bases outside the gene matches. This CDR3 spans 14 amino acids. CDR3 nucleotides: TGTGCCAGCAGCGGCCGGGACAGCTCCTACGAGCAGTACTTC. Residues: CASSGRDSSYEQYF.

The chain combines TRBV6-1 with TRBJ2-5; tentative D call: TRBD1 (5 bases). There are 13 residues in the CDR3. Trimming stripped 2 bases from V and 7 bases from J, with 11 bases between. Germline loops: CDR1 MNHNS, CDR2 SASEGT. CDR3 sequence: CASSEQGPGTQYF. The CDR3 region has the DNA TGTGCCAGCAGTGAACAGGGTCCTGGGACCCAGTACTTC.

The chain couples TRBV28 to TRBJ2-1, with 11 nucleotides matching TRBD1. Per germline, CDR1 MDHEN and CDR2 SYDVKM. This CDR3 comprises 16 residues. Trimming removed 4 bases from V and 7 bases from J; junction bases left unmatched: 9. CDR3 coding DNA: TGTGCCAGCAGTTCGCCCGGACAGGGGGCAGGGAATGAGCAGTTCTTC. Amino acid sequence: CASSSPGQGAGNEQFF.

A single count supports this clone. This chain uses TRBV27 with TRBJ2-7; 10 bases are shared with TRBD2. The germline V gene encodes CDR1 MNHEY and CDR2 SMNVEV (reference sequence). V lost 5 bases and J lost 3; bases outside the gene matches: 22. This CDR3 is built from 20 residues. CDR3 protein: CASSLRAPISGGTLYYEQYF. The DNA of the CDR3 is TGTGCCAGCAGTCTTAGGGCCCCGATTAGCGGGGGGACCCTTTACTACGAGCAGTACTTC.

The chain recombines TRBV6-1 with TRBJ2-7; D is perhaps TRBD1 (6 bases). The CDR3 is made up of 14 amino acids. V gave up 8 bases and J gave up 4 bases, with 18 bases separating them. The V gene's germline CDR1 is MNHNS and CDR2 SASEGT. CDR3 coding DNA: TGTGCCAGCGGACTTCAGTGGGGGCCTTACGAGCAGTACTTC. Its translation: CASGLQWGPYEQYF.

The V and J genes are TRBV9 and TRBJ2-1, with D perhaps TRBD1 (5 bases). Germline-derived CDR1 and CDR2 are SGDLS and YYNGEE. Trimming pared 3 bases from V and 5 bases from J, leaving 9 bases between. The CDR3 has 13 amino acids. The CDR3 protein is CASSATGNNEQFF. DNA of the CDR3: TGTGCCAGCAGCGCAACAGGTAACAATGAGCAGTTCTTC.